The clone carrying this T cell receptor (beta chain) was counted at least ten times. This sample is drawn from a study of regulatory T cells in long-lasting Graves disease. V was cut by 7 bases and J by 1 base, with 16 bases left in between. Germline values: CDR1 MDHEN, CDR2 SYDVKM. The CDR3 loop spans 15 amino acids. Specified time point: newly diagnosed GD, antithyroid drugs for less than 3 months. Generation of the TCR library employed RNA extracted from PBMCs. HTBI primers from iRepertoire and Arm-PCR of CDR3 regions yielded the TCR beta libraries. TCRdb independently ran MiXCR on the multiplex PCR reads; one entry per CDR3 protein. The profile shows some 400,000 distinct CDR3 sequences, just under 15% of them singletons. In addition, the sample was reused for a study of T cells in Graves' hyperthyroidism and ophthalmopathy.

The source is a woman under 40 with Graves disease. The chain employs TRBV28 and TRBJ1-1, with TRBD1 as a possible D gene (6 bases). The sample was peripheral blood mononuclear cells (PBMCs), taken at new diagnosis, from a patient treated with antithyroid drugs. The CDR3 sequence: CASNNRVSGNTEAFF. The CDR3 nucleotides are TGTGCCAGCAATAACAGGGTATCGGGGAACACTGAAGCTTTCTTT.